The rows below give T cell receptor beta chains drawn from one sample of a study of blood T cells in healthy people across ages. Via MiXCR, TCRdb re-called the 5' RACE reads, giving one row per CDR3 protein. The table lists approximately 1,700,000 distinct CDR3 sequences, about 39% of them singletons, with around 23% in the top ten. Sequenced sample: blood. Receptor source: a human donor in good health. CDR3s include the opening cysteine and the closing phenylalanine or tryptophan. Each record gives: clone size, D gene, V gene, J gene, CDR3 protein, CDR3 DNA. The D gene is left open where the match is weak. Clone size appears in some rows only: once, few, many, or a class for an expanded clone.

clone_size: .
d_call: TRBD1
v_call: TRBV20-1
j_call: TRBJ1-1
cdr3_aa: CSSHSPTGQNTEAFF
cdr3_nt: TGCAGTTCCCACTCGCCGACAGGGCAGAACACTGAAGCTTTCTTT

clone_size: few
d_call: .
v_call: TRBV7-9
j_call: TRBJ2-7
cdr3_aa: CASSLGPGAYEQYF
cdr3_nt: TGTGCCAGCAGCTTAGGCCCGGGGGCCTACGAGCAGTACTTC

clone_size: .
d_call: .
v_call: TRBV12-3/TRBV12-4
j_call: TRBJ2-4
cdr3_aa: CASSRITGGYTFEQYF
cdr3_nt: .

clone_size: .
d_call: .
v_call: TRBV2
j_call: TRBJ1-5
cdr3_aa: CASSGQVINQPQHF
cdr3_nt: TGTGCCAGCAGTGGACAGGTAATCAATCAGCCCCAGCATTTT

clone_size: .
d_call: TRBD1
v_call: TRBV4-3
j_call: TRBJ1-4
cdr3_aa: CASSPGTAPYEKLFF
cdr3_nt: TGCGCCAGCAGCCCCGGGACAGCCCCGTATGAAAAACTGTTTTTT

clone_size: once
d_call: TRBD1
v_call: TRBV5-1
j_call: TRBJ1-1
cdr3_aa: CASSFGISGEGAGAFF
cdr3_nt: TGCGCCAGCAGCTTTGGGATCTCGGGGGAGGGGGCAGGAGCTTTCTTT

clone_size: .
d_call: TRBD2
v_call: TRBV5-1
j_call: TRBJ2-3
cdr3_aa: CASSSYSSGGHLQEHTDTQYF
cdr3_nt: TGCGCCAGCAGCTCCTATTCTAGCGGGGGGCACTTACAGGAGCACACAGATACGCAGTATTTT

clone_size: few
d_call: TRBD1
v_call: TRBV5-1
j_call: TRBJ2-6
cdr3_aa: CASSLFPGQGATGANVLTF
cdr3_nt: TGCGCCAGCAGCTTATTTCCGGGACAGGGGGCTACTGGGGCCAACGTCCTGACTTTC

clone_size: .
d_call: .
v_call: TRBV21-1
j_call: TRBJ2-1
cdr3_aa: CASSKITMTYNEQFF
cdr3_nt: TGTGCCAGCAGCAAAATCACGATGACCTACAATGAGCAGTTCTTC

clone_size: few
d_call: .
v_call: TRBV7-2
j_call: TRBJ1-1
cdr3_aa: CASSLGPRALNTEAFF
cdr3_nt: TGTGCCAGCAGCTTAGGGCCCCGGGCTCTGAACACTGAAGCTTTCTTT

clone_size: few
d_call: TRBD1
v_call: TRBV6-2/TRBV6-3
j_call: TRBJ1-1
cdr3_aa: CASSYDDRGLNTEAFF
cdr3_nt: TGTGCCAGCAGTTACGACGACAGGGGGCTCAACACTGAAGCTTTCTTT

clone_size: .
d_call: .
v_call: TRBV20-1
j_call: TRBJ1-2
cdr3_aa: CSASTGVYGYTF
cdr3_nt: TGCAGTGCTAGTACGGGGGTCTATGGCTACACCTTC

clone_size: .
d_call: .
v_call: TRBV3-1
j_call: TRBJ1-1
cdr3_aa: CASSQGTALNTEAFF
cdr3_nt: TGTGCCAGCAGCCAAGGAACAGCCTTGAACACTGAAGCTTTCTTT

clone_size: .
d_call: .
v_call: TRBV20-1
j_call: TRBJ2-5
cdr3_aa: CSARNRVGQETQYF
cdr3_nt: TGCAGTGCTAGAAACAGGGTGGGGCAAGAGACCCAGTACTTC

clone_size: many
d_call: .
v_call: TRBV20-1
j_call: TRBJ1-2
cdr3_aa: CSASRGEGNYGYTF
cdr3_nt: TGCAGTGCTAGTCGAGGGGAGGGTAACTATGGCTACACCTTC

clone_size: few
d_call: .
v_call: TRBV7-2
j_call: TRBJ2-7
cdr3_aa: CASSPPSRGREQYF
cdr3_nt: TGTGCCAGCAGCCCACCCTCAAGGGGTCGGGAGCAGTACTTC

clone_size: .
d_call: .
v_call: TRBV9
j_call: TRBJ2-2
cdr3_aa: CASSPRGSGELFF
cdr3_nt: TGTGCCAGCAGCCCCCGGGGGTCCGGGGAGCTGTTTTTT

clone_size: .
d_call: TRBD2
v_call: TRBV28
j_call: TRBJ2-5
cdr3_aa: CASTRGGSEEETQYF
cdr3_nt: TGTGCCAGCACCCGGGGGGGCTCGGAGGAAGAGACCCAGTACTTC

clone_size: few
d_call: .
v_call: TRBV7-6
j_call: TRBJ1-4
cdr3_aa: CASSFRPEPNEKLFF
cdr3_nt: TGTGCCAGCAGCTTTCGACCGGAGCCTAATGAAAAACTGTTTTTT

clone_size: .
d_call: .
v_call: TRBV15
j_call: TRBJ1-5
cdr3_aa: CATSRDFAKGYQPQHF
cdr3_nt: TGTGCCACCAGCAGAGATTTTGCGAAGGGATATCAGCCCCAGCATTTT

clone_size: few
d_call: .
v_call: TRBV7-3
j_call: TRBJ2-3
cdr3_aa: CASSPWGGPVDTQYF
cdr3_nt: TGTGCCAGCAGCCCATGGGGGGGGCCGGTAGATACGCAGTATTTT

clone_size: .
d_call: .
v_call: TRBV28
j_call: TRBJ2-1
cdr3_aa: CASSFSYLLDSSSYNEQFF
cdr3_nt: TGTGCCAGCAGTTTCTCATACCTTTTGGACTCCAGCTCCTACAATGAGCAGTTCTTC

clone_size: few
d_call: .
v_call: TRBV10-3
j_call: TRBJ2-5
cdr3_aa: CATRIQETQYF
cdr3_nt: TGTGCCACCAGGATTCAAGAGACCCAGTACTTC

clone_size: few
d_call: .
v_call: TRBV7-2
j_call: TRBJ1-5
cdr3_aa: CASSHPDQPQHF
cdr3_nt: TGTGCCAGCAGCCATCCTGATCAGCCCCAGCATTTT

clone_size: .
d_call: .
v_call: TRBV20-1
j_call: TRBJ1-2
cdr3_aa: CSAREIRNGYGYTF
cdr3_nt: TGCAGTGCTAGAGAAATAAGAAATGGCTATGGCTACACCTTC

clone_size: few
d_call: TRBD2
v_call: TRBV28
j_call: TRBJ2-7
cdr3_aa: CASSGTSSYEQYF
cdr3_nt: TGTGCCAGCTCCGGGACTAGCAGTTACGAGCAGTACTTC

clone_size: .
d_call: .
v_call: TRBV2
j_call: TRBJ1-2
cdr3_aa: CASTQGINYGYTF
cdr3_nt: TGTGCCAGCACCCAGGGCATCAACTATGGCTACACCTTC

clone_size: few
d_call: .
v_call: TRBV20-1
j_call: TRBJ2-5
cdr3_aa: CSARDIGGYQETQYF
cdr3_nt: TGCAGTGCTAGAGATATTGGGGGCTACCAAGAGACCCAGTACTTC

clone_size: few
d_call: .
v_call: TRBV12-3/TRBV12-4
j_call: TRBJ2-1
cdr3_aa: CASSATPISCNEQFF
cdr3_nt: TGTGCCAGCAGTGCCACACCTATATCCTGCAATGAGCAGTTCTTC

clone_size: .
d_call: TRBD2
v_call: TRBV12-3/TRBV12-4
j_call: TRBJ2-1
cdr3_aa: CASSLGTSGGPVYDEQFF
cdr3_nt: TGTGCCAGCAGTTTGGGTACTAGCGGGGGCCCGGTCTACGATGAGCAGTTCTTC

clone_size: .
d_call: TRBD2
v_call: TRBV4-3
j_call: TRBJ2-3
cdr3_aa: CASSQVTSGVSTDTQYF
cdr3_nt: TGCGCCAGCAGCCAAGTGACTAGCGGGGTTAGCACAGATACGCAGTATTTT

clone_size: .
d_call: .
v_call: TRBV3-1
j_call: TRBJ1-2
cdr3_aa: CASRHGGLNYGYTF
cdr3_nt: TGTGCCAGCAGGCACGGGGGGCTCAACTATGGCTACACCTTC

clone_size: few
d_call: .
v_call: TRBV10-3
j_call: TRBJ2-3
cdr3_aa: CAIRDGATADTQYF
cdr3_nt: TGTGCCATCAGGGACGGCGCAACTGCAGATACGCAGTATTTT

clone_size: .
d_call: .
v_call: TRBV20-1
j_call: TRBJ2-3
cdr3_aa: CSARDRSIGTDTQYF
cdr3_nt: TGCAGTGCTAGAGATAGGTCGATCGGCACAGATACGCAGTATTTT

clone_size: few
d_call: TRBD1
v_call: TRBV12-3/TRBV12-4
j_call: TRBJ2-3
cdr3_aa: CASSFPGTGSDTQYF
cdr3_nt: TGTGCCAGCAGTTTTCCTGGGACAGGTTCAGATACGCAGTATTTT

clone_size: .
d_call: TRBD1
v_call: TRBV29-1
j_call: TRBJ2-1
cdr3_aa: CSVEQSRGNEQFF
cdr3_nt: TGCAGCGTTGAACAGAGCAGGGGGAATGAGCAGTTCTTC

clone_size: few
d_call: .
v_call: TRBV9
j_call: TRBJ1-5
cdr3_aa: CASSVGVGGNQPQHF
cdr3_nt: TGTGCCAGCAGCGTCGGGGTGGGGGGCAATCAGCCCCAGCATTTT

clone_size: .
d_call: TRBD1
v_call: TRBV6-5
j_call: TRBJ2-7
cdr3_aa: CASRTGQVVYEQYF
cdr3_nt: TGTGCCAGCAGGACAGGACAGGTGGTCTACGAGCAGTACTTC

clone_size: few
d_call: .
v_call: TRBV12-3/TRBV12-4
j_call: TRBJ1-1
cdr3_aa: CASSFRGPDTEAFF
cdr3_nt: TGTGCCAGCAGTTTCAGGGGACCTGACACTGAAGCTTTCTTT

clone_size: few
d_call: .
v_call: TRBV29-1
j_call: TRBJ1-1
cdr3_aa: CSVHIKGGEAFF
cdr3_nt: TGCAGCGTTCACATAAAGGGGGGTGAAGCTTTCTTT

clone_size: .
d_call: .
v_call: TRBV5-6
j_call: TRBJ2-7
cdr3_aa: CASSFNFWTEAADYEQYF
cdr3_nt: TGTGCCAGCAGCTTTAATTTTTGGACTGAGGCAGCCGACTACGAGCAGTACTTC

clone_size: .
d_call: TRBD1
v_call: TRBV7-2
j_call: TRBJ2-3
cdr3_aa: CASSPRDSPTQGDTQYF
cdr3_nt: TGTGCCAGCAGCCCGAGGGACAGTCCAACGCAGGGAGATACGCAGTATTTT

clone_size: .
d_call: TRBD1
v_call: TRBV7-9
j_call: TRBJ1-2
cdr3_aa: CASSLGRDSANYGYTF
cdr3_nt: TGTGCCAGCAGCTTAGGCAGGGACAGTGCTAACTATGGCTACACCTTC

clone_size: .
d_call: .
v_call: TRBV7-7
j_call: TRBJ2-5
cdr3_aa: CASSFKMWETQYF
cdr3_nt: TGTGCCAGCAGCTTTAAGATGTGGGAGACCCAGTACTTC

clone_size: .
d_call: .
v_call: TRBV12-3/TRBV12-4
j_call: TRBJ2-7
cdr3_aa: CASSLTWDTYEQYF
cdr3_nt: TGTGCCAGCAGTTTAACTTGGGACACCTACGAGCAGTACTTC

clone_size: few
d_call: .
v_call: TRBV11-2
j_call: TRBJ2-5
cdr3_aa: CASRLSGRPLVKTQYF
cdr3_nt: TGTGCCAGCAGACTCTCGGGGAGGCCATTGGTGAAGACCCAGTACTTC

clone_size: .
d_call: TRBD1
v_call: TRBV29-1
j_call: TRBJ1-1
cdr3_aa: CSVEPTGVGTEAFF
cdr3_nt: TGCAGCGTTGAACCGACAGGGGTTGGCACTGAAGCTTTCTTT

clone_size: many
d_call: TRBD2
v_call: TRBV7-2
j_call: TRBJ2-3
cdr3_aa: CASSLLAGADTQYF
cdr3_nt: TGTGCCAGCAGCTTACTAGCGGGGGCAGATACGCAGTATTTT

clone_size: .
d_call: TRBD1
v_call: TRBV12-3/TRBV12-4
j_call: TRBJ2-1
cdr3_aa: CASSQDRGGEDNEQFF
cdr3_nt: TGTGCCAGCAGTCAGGACAGGGGGGGTGAGGACAATGAGCAGTTCTTC

clone_size: .
d_call: .
v_call: TRBV12-3/TRBV12-4
j_call: TRBJ2-1
cdr3_aa: CASSLTRNYNEQFF
cdr3_nt: TGTGCCAGCAGTTTAACCCGGAACTACAATGAGCAGTTCTTC

clone_size: many
d_call: .
v_call: TRBV4-3
j_call: TRBJ2-6
cdr3_aa: CASSQASTSSGANVLTF
cdr3_nt: TGCGCCAGCAGCCAGGCTTCGACGAGCTCTGGGGCCAACGTCCTGACTTTC

clone_size: .
d_call: .
v_call: TRBV11-2
j_call: TRBJ2-4
cdr3_aa: CANSSTNIQYF
cdr3_nt: TGTGCCAACAGCTCTACAAACATTCAGTACTTC

clone_size: many
d_call: .
v_call: TRBV5-1
j_call: TRBJ2-1
cdr3_aa: CASSLKGETYNEQFF
cdr3_nt: TGCGCCAGCAGCTTGAAGGGGGAAACCTACAATGAGCAGTTCTTC

clone_size: .
d_call: .
v_call: TRBV6-6
j_call: TRBJ1-1
cdr3_aa: CATQGLPGAEAFF
cdr3_nt: TGTGCCACGCAGGGCCTCCCCGGGGCTGAAGCTTTCTTT

clone_size: few
d_call: TRBD1
v_call: TRBV4-3
j_call: TRBJ1-6
cdr3_aa: CASSQWTGVMAGNSPLHF
cdr3_nt: TGCGCCAGCAGCCAATGGACAGGGGTAATGGCGGGTAATTCACCCCTCCACTTT